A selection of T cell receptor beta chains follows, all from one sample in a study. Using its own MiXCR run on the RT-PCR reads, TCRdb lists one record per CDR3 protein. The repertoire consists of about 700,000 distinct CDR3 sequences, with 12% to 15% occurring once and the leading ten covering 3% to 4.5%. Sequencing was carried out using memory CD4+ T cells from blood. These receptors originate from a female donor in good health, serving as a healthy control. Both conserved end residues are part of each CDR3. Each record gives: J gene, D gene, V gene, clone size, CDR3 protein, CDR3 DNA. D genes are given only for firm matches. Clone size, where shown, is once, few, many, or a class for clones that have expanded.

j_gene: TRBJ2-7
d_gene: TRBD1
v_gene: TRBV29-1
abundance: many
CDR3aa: CSVGKTGEAHEQYF
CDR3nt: TGCAGCGTCGGCAAGACAGGGGAGGCTCACGAGCAGTACTTC

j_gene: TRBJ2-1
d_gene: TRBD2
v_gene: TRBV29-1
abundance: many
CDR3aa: CSVPGTSGGSYNEQFF
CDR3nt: TGCAGCGTACCCGGGACTAGCGGGGGATCCTACAATGAGCAGTTCTTC

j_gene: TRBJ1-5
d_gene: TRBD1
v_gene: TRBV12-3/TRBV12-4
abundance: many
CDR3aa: CASSRADRGNQPQHF
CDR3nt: TGTGCCAGCAGCCGAGCTGACAGGGGGAATCAGCCCCAGCATTTT

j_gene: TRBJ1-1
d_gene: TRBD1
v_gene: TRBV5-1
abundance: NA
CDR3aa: CASSERQGLNTEAFF
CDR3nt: TGCGCCAGCAGCGAACGACAGGGGTTGAACACTGAAGCTTTCTTT

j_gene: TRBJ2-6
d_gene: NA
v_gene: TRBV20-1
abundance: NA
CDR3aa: CSASKGYGHSGANVLTF
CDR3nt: TGCAGTGCTAGCAAGGGTTATGGGCACTCTGGGGCCAACGTCCTGACTTTC

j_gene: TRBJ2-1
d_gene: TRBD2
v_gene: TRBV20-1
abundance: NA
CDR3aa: CSARGGTGGYNEQFF
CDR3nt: TGCAGTGCTAGAGGAGGCACGGGAGGGTACAATGAGCAGTTCTTC

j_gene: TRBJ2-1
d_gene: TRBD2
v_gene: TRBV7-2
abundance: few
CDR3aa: CASSLVARASGRLGYNEQFF
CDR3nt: TGTGCCAGCAGCTTAGTTGCCAGGGCTAGCGGGAGATTAGGCTACAATGAGCAGTTCTTC

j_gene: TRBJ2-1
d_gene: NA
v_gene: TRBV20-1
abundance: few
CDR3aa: CSARPFRGHNEQFF
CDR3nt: TGCAGTGCTAGACCTTTCCGGGGACACAATGAGCAGTTCTTC

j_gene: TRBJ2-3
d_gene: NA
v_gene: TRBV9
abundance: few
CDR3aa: CASSVVGDTQYF
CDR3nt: TGTGCCAGCAGCGTAGTGGGAGATACGCAGTATTTT

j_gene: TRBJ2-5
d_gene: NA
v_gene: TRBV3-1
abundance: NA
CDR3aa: CASTVSGGTQTQYF
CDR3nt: TGTGCCAGCACCGTGAGCGGAGGAACGCAGACCCAGTACTTC

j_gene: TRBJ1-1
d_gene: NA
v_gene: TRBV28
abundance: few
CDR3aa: CASSFPGAVDAFF
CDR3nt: TGTGCCAGCAGTTTTCCAGGGGCTGTGGACGCTTTCTTT

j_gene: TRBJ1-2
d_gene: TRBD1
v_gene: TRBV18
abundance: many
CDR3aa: CASSPGQANYGYTF
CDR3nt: TGTGCCAGCTCACCGGGACAGGCTAACTATGGCTACACCTTC

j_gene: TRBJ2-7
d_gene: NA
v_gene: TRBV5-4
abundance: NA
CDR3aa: CASSLGAGNREQYF
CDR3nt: TGTGCCAGCAGCTTGGGGGCAGGGAATCGCGAGCAGTACTTC

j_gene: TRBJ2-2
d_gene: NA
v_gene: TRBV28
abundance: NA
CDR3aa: CASSSLLLGRKNTGELFF
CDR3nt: TGTGCCAGCAGTTCTCTCCTTCTCGGCAGGAAGAACACCGGGGAGCTGTTTTTT

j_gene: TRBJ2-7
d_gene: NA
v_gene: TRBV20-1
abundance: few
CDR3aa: CSATQIQGIYEQYF
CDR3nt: TGCAGTGCTACCCAGATCCAGGGAATTTACGAGCAGTACTTC

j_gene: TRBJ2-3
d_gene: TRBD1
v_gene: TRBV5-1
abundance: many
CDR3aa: CASSQGDPGTDTQYF
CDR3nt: TGCGCCAGCAGCCAGGGGGACCCGGGCACAGATACGCAGTATTTT

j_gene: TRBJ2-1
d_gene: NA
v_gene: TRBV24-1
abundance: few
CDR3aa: CATSDPGRGLRVDEQFF
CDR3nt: TGTGCCACCAGTGACCCCGGACGGGGCCTTCGGGTGGATGAGCAGTTCTTC

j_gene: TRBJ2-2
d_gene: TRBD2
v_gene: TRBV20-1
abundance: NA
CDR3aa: CSATSGSRDTGELFF
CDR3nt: TGCAGTGCTACTAGCGGGAGCAGGGACACCGGGGAGCTGTTTTTT

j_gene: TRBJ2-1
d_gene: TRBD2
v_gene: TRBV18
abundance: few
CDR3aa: CASSPPRLAGYNEQFF
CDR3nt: TGTGCCAGCTCACCACCGCGGCTAGCGGGCTACAATGAGCAGTTCTTC

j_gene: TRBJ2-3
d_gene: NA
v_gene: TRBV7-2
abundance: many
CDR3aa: CASTQSIGFSTDTQYF
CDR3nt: TGTGCCAGCACCCAATCTATCGGGTTTAGCACAGATACGCAGTATTTT

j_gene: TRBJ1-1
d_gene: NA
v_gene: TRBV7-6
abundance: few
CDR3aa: CASSLSTPSADRNTEAFF
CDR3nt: TGTGCCAGCAGCTTAAGTACTCCCTCGGCAGACCGGAACACTGAAGCTTTCTTT

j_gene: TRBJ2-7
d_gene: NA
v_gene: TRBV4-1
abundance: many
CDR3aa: CASSPGRIERSEQYF
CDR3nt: TGCGCCAGCAGCCCTGGACGTATCGAGAGGAGCGAGCAGTACTTC

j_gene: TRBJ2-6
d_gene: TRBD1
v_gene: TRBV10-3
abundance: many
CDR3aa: CAISLGQGAVVLTF
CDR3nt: TGTGCCATCAGTTTGGGACAGGGGGCAGTCGTCCTGACTTTC

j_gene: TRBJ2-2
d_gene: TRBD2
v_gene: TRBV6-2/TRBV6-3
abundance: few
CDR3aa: CASSPVSAQTSGARGLFF
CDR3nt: TGTGCCAGCAGCCCTGTTTCAGCCCAGACTAGCGGGGCAAGGGGCCTGTTTTTT

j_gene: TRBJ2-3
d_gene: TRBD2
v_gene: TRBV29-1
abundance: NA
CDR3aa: CSVEATSGSVDTQYF
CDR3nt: TGCAGCGTTGAGGCTACTAGCGGGAGCGTGGATACGCAGTATTTT

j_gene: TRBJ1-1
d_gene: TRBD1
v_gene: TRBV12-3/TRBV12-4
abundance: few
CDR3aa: CASTLGDRNTEAFF
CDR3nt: TGTGCCAGCACCCTTGGGGACAGGAACACTGAAGCTTTCTTT

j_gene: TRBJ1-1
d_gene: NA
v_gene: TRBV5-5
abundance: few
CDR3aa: CASSFLSGLMNTEAFF
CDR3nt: TGTGCCAGCAGCTTCTTGTCGGGCCTAATGAACACTGAAGCTTTCTTT

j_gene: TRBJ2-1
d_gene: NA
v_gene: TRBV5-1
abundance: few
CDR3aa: CASSSDETGKQFF
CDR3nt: TGCGCCAGCAGCTCGGACGAGACGGGTAAGCAGTTCTTC

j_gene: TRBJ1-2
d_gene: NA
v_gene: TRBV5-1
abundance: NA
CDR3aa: CASSLEYPNYGYTF
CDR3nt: TGCGCCAGCAGCTTGGAGTACCCAAACTATGGCTACACCTTC

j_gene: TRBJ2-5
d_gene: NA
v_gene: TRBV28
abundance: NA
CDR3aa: CASSRVQTQYF
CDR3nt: TGTGCCAGCAGTCGGGTACAGACCCAGTACTTC

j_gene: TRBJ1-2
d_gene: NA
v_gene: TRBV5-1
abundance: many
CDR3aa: CASRQDRDRGYTF
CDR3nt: TGCGCCAGCAGACAGGATAGGGATCGTGGCTACACCTTC

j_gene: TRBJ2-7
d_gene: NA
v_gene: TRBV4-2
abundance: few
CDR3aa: CASSQDTGGPYEQYF
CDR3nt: TGTGCCAGCAGCCAAGATACGGGCGGCCCCTACGAGCAGTACTTC

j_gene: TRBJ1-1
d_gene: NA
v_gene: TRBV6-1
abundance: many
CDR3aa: CASSETAGITEAFF
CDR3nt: TGTGCCAGCAGCGAGACAGCGGGGATCACTGAAGCTTTCTTT

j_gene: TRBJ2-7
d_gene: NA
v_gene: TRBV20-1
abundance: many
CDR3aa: CSATSNYEQYF
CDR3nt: TGCAGTGCTACTAGTAACTACGAGCAGTACTTC

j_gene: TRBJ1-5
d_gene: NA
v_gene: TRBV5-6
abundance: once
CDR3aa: CASSLTQQGDQPQHF
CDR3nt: TGTGCCAGCAGCCTAACACAACAGGGTGATCAGCCCCAGCATTTT

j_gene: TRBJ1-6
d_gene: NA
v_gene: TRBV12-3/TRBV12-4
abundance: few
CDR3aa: CASSAIGADNSPLHF
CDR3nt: TGTGCCAGCAGTGCTATCGGCGCCGATAATTCACCCCTCCACTTT

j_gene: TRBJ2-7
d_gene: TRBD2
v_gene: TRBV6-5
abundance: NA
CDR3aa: CASVAAGGRTYEQYF
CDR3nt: TGTGCCAGCGTGGCAGCCGGCGGGAGGACTTACGAGCAGTACTTC

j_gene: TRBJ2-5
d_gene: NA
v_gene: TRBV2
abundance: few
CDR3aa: CASGPDLNQETQYF
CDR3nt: TGTGCCAGCGGCCCGGACTTGAACCAAGAGACCCAGTACTTC

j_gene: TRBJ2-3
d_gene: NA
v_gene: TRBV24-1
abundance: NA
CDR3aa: CATEGGTDADTQYF
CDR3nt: TGTGCCACCGAGGGAGGGACAGATGCAGATACGCAGTATTTT

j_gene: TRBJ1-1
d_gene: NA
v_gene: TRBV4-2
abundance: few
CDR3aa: CASSQGPGTNTEAFF
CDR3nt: TGTGCCAGCAGCCAAGGGCCCGGGACGAACACTGAAGCTTTCTTT

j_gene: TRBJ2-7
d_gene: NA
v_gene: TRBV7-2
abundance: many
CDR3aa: CASSLAWGEAYEQYF
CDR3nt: TGTGCCAGCAGCTTAGCGTGGGGGGAGGCCTACGAGCAGTACTTC

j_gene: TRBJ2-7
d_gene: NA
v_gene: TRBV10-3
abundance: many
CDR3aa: CAISAPTGGSYEQYF
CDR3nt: TGTGCCATCAGTGCCCCGACAGGCGGCTCCTACGAGCAGTACTTC

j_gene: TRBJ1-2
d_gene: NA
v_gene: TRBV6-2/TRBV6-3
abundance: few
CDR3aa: CASTSDRNYGYTF
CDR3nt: TGTGCCAGCACCTCGGACAGAAACTATGGCTACACCTTC

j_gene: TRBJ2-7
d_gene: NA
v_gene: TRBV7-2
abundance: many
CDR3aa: CASSLQEGAYEQYF
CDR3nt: TGTGCCAGCAGCTTACAGGAAGGTGCCTACGAGCAGTACTTC

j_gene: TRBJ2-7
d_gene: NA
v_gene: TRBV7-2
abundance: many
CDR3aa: CASSLEGTSQYF
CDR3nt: TGTGCCAGCAGCTTAGAGGGGACTTCGCAGTACTTC

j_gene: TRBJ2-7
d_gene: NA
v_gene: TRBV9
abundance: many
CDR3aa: CASSVDGASYEQYF
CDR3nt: TGTGCCAGCAGCGTAGATGGGGCGAGCTACGAGCAGTACTTC

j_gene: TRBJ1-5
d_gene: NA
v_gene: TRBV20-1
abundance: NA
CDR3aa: CSARDGETGSNQPQHF
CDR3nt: TGCAGTGCTAGAGATGGTGAGACGGGAAGTAATCAGCCCCAGCATTTT

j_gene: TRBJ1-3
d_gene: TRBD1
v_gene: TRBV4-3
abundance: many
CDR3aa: CASSLGQGAPGNTIYF
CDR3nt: TGCGCCAGCAGCCTCGGACAGGGGGCTCCTGGAAACACCATATATTTT

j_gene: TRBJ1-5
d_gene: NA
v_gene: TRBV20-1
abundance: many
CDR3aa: CSARDPGPSNQPQHF
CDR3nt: TGCAGTGCTAGAGATCCGGGTCCGAGCAATCAGCCCCAGCATTTT

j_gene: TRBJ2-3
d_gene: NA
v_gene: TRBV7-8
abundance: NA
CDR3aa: CASSLSAGATQYF
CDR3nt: TGTGCCAGCAGCCTCTCTGCCGGGGCAACGCAGTATTTT

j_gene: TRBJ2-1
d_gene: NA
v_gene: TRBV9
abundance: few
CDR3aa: CASSGQLSYNEQFF
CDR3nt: TGTGCCAGCAGCGGACAGCTATCCTACAATGAGCAGTTCTTC

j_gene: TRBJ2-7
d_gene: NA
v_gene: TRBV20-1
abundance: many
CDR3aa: CSAPRDGRAVNEQYF
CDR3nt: TGCAGTGCACCCCGAGACGGCCGTGCGGTCAACGAGCAGTACTTC